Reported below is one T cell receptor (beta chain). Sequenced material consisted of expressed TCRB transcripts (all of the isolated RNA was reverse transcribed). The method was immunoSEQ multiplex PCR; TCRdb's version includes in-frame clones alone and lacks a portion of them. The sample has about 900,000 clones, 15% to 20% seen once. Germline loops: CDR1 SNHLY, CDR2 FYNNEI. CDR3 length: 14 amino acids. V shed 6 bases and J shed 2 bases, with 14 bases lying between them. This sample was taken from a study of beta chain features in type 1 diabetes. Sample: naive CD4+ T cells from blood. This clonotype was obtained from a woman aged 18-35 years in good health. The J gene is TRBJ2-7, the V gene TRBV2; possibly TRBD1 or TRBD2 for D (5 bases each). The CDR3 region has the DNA TGTGCCAGCAGCGACGGGACGGATGCCTACGAGCAGTACTTC. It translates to CASSDGTDAYEQYF.